Listed here are 17 T cell receptor beta chains from one sample, sequenced in a study of T cell responses to AZD1222 COVID-19 vaccine. The method was immunoSEQ multiplex PCR; TCRdb's version includes in-frame clones alone and lacks a portion of them. The repertoire holds 120,000 to 150,000 clones, with about nine tenths as singletons. The source was peripheral blood, collected on day 0 of AZD1222 vaccination. Receptors originate from an adult in good health.

The CDR3 region has the DNA TGTGCCAGCAGCGTTTTAACAGGCCCAGGGACTGAAGCTTTCTTT. This translates into CASSVLTGPGTEAFF. The V call is TRBV9, the J call TRBJ1-1, with D perhaps matching TRBD1 (5 bases). Germline V lookup: CDR1 SGDLS, CDR2 YYNGEE. CDR3 length equals 15 residues. Between the trimmed V and J ends, which lost 2 bases and 5 bases, there was a span of 16 bases.

The chain employs TRBV27 and TRBJ1-1, with TRBD1 matching 8 bases. The V gene end was trimmed by 8 bases and the J gene end by 7 bases; junction bases not matched to a gene: 9. Germline loops: CDR1 MNHEY, CDR2 SMNVEV (reference sequence). CDR3 length equals 13 residues. CDR3 bases: TGTGCCAGCCAACGACAGGGGAGGTTTGAAGCTTTCTTT. Its translation is CASQRQGRFEAFF.

This rearrangement joins TRBV20-1 to TRBJ1-1; D gene uncertain. The CDR3 is 11 amino acids. Germline CDR1 and CDR2: DFQATT and SNEGSKA (reference sequence). The V end lost 4 bases, the J end lost 1 base, and 4 bases lay between the germline ends. The CDR3 coding sequence is TGCAGTGCTAAAGAGAACACTGAAGCTTTCTTT. It is translated as CSAKENTEAFF.

The J gene is TRBJ1-1, the V gene TRBV19, with 9 bases lining up with TRBD1. CDR1 is LNHDA, CDR2 SQIVND, per germline (reference sequence). J lost 4 bases, V lost 9 bases, and 6 bases had no gene match. This CDR3 contains 13 residues. CDR3 in DNA: TGTGCCAGCCAACGGGACAGGGCCACTGAAGCTTTCTTT. It encodes CASQRDRATEAFF.

The chain has TRBV2 and TRBJ1-5, with D possibly being TRBD1 (5 bases). Trimming cost V 3 bases and J 4 bases, with 10 bases left between them. Germline V gene lookup returns CDR1 SNHLY and CDR2 FYNNEI. The CDR3 covers 14 residues. The CDR3: CASSDQGGNQPQHF. CDR3 coding DNA: TGTGCCAGCAGTGATCAGGGTGGGAATCAGCCCCAGCATTTT.

The chain employs TRBV30 and TRBJ2-1, with a possible D match to TRBD1 (7 bases). This CDR3 has 16 residues. CDR1 and CDR2 from the germline V gene are GTSNPN and SVGIG (reference sequence). Trimming stripped 1 base from V and 0 bases from J, with 13 bases between. DNA of the CDR3: TGTGCCTGGAGTGGGAGGGGGCTCCACTCCTACAATGAGCAGTTCTTC. This sequence encodes CAWSGRGLHSYNEQFF.

This chain connects TRBV5-6 to TRBJ2-5, with unresolved D. CDR1 and CDR2 from the germline V gene are SGHDT and YYEEEE. Trimming pared 4 bases from V and 2 bases from J, leaving 3 bases between. This CDR3 contains 11 residues. As DNA, the CDR3 is TGTGCCAGCAGCCGTCAAGAGACCCAGTACTTC. As protein: CASSRQETQYF. Using reference TRBV5-6 and TRBJ2-5 for the parts outside the CDR3, the full variable domain is DAGVTQSPTHLIKTRGQQVTLRCSPKSGHDTVSWYQQALGQGPQFIFQYYEEEERQRGNFPDRFSGHQFPNYSSELNVNALLLGDSALYLCASSRQETQYFGPGTRLLVL.

This sequence joins TRBV24-1 and TRBJ2-3; D remains unclear. Germline CDR1 reads KGHDR; CDR2 reads SFDVKD. The CDR3 consists of 13 residues. The V end was cut by 2 bases, the J end by 2 bases, with 4 bases between. For the CDR3, the DNA is TGTGCCACCAGTGATTCATCCACAGATACGCAGTATTTT. Translating gives CATSDSSTDTQYF.

The V call is TRBV9, the J call TRBJ1-3, with no clear D. Germline lookup yields CDR1 SGDLS and CDR2 YYNGEE. Trimming shortened V by 0 bases and J by 7 bases, and 11 bases separated the two germline ends. The length of the CDR3 is 14 residues. CDR3: CASSVGIRENTIYF. The CDR3 nucleotides read TGTGCCAGCAGCGTAGGAATTAGGGAGAACACCATATATTTT.

CDR3 DNA: TGTGCCAGCAGCTTAGACCAGGGATATCAGCCCCAGCATTTT. Its translation is CASSLDQGYQPQHF. The V call is TRBV7-2, the J call TRBJ1-5; D may be TRBD1 (5 bases). Trimming took off 1 base at V and 5 bases at J, with 9 bases between the two ends. Germline values: CDR1 SGHTA, CDR2 FQGNSA. This CDR3 region has 14 residues.

The rearrangement joins TRBV9 to TRBJ2-3; 7 bases align to TRBD2. The CDR3 has 15 amino acids. Germline V CDR1 and CDR2: SGDLS, YYNGEE. The ends lost 0 bases at V and 1 base at J; junction bases unmatched: 2. The CDR3 sequence: CASSVDRGGTDTQYF. In DNA, the CDR3 is TGTGCCAGCAGCGTAGATCGGGGGGGCACAGATACGCAGTATTTT.

The chain recombines TRBV3-1 (or the pseudogene TRBV3-2) with TRBJ1-4, with TRBD1 as a possible D gene (6 bases). The CDR3 runs to 15 residues. The germline V and J ends were trimmed by 6 bases and 8 bases, with 19 bases remaining between them. The germline gives CDR1 LGHDT, CDR2 YNNKEL (reference sequence). CDR3 residues: CASSHKQGREEKLFF. The CDR3, as DNA: TGTGCCAGCAGTCATAAACAGGGCAGGGAGGAAAAACTGTTTTTT.

The chain couples TRBV5-6 to TRBJ2-7; perhaps TRBD2 as D (6 bases). This CDR3 spans 12 amino acids. The germline V gene encodes CDR1 SGHDT and CDR2 YYEEEE. Between the trimmed V and J ends, which lost 5 bases and 7 bases, there was a span of 13 bases. CDR3: CASRFMGGEQYF. The DNA for the CDR3 is TGTGCCAGCAGGTTTATGGGGGGTGAGCAGTACTTC.

This clone was seen once. The V call is TRBV10-2, the J call TRBJ2-7; D not resolved. Germline CDR1 and CDR2: WSHSY and SAAADI. Trimming left V 0 bases short and J 2 bases short, with 2 bases between. This CDR3 region has 12 residues. The CDR3 DNA reads as TGCGCCAGCAGTGAGTCCCCCTACGAGCAGTACTTC. It specifies CASSESPYEQYF.

The CDR3 is CASSPRTSVNTEAFF. CDR3 coding DNA: TGTGCCAGCAGCCCCCGGACGTCTGTGAACACTGAAGCTTTCTTT. The J gene is TRBJ1-1, the V gene TRBV7-6; no reliable D call. Germline assignment: CDR1 SGHVS and CDR2 FNYEAQ. Trimming took off 5 bases at V and 0 bases at J, with 13 bases between the two ends. The length of the CDR3 is 15 residues.

The V call is TRBV5-1, the J call TRBJ1-2, with D hard to call. V was shortened by 0 bases and J by 10 bases, with 7 bases between the two germline ends. This CDR3 spans 11 amino acids. In germline, CDR1 is SGHRS, CDR2 YFSETQ. CDR3 loop: CASSLDAIYTF. DNA of the CDR3: TGCGCCAGCAGCTTGGATGCGATCTACACCTTC.

This chain connects TRBV5-1 to TRBJ2-3, with D possibly being TRBD2 (6 bases). This CDR3 is 14 amino acids long. Trimming took 7 bases from V and 2 from J, leaving 14 bases between them. Germline loops: CDR1 SGHRS, CDR2 YFSETQ. The DNA for the CDR3 is TGCGCCAGCCTGAGCGGGCTTAACACAGATACGCAGTATTTT. As protein: CASLSGLNTDTQYF.